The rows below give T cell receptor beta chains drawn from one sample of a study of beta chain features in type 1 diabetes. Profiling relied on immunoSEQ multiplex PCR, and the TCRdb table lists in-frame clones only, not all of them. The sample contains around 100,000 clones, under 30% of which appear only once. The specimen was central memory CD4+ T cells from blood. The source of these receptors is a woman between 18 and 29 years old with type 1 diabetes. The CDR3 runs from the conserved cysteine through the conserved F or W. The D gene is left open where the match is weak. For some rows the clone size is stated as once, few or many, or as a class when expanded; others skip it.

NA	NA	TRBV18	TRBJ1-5	TGTGCCAGCTCCCTAAACGGAGGTAGCAATCAGCCCCAGCATTTT	CASSLNGGSNQPQHF
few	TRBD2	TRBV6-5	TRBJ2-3	TGTGCCAGCAGTCGCCCAGCGGGAGGCGGGACGCAGTATTTT	CASSRPAGGGTQYF
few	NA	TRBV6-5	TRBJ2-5	TGTGCCAGCAGTAAGACTTACAAAGAGACCCAGTACTTC	CASSKTYKETQYF
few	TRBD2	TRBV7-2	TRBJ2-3	TGTGCCAGCAGCCCCGCGGGGGTAGCGGCAAGATTCACAGATACGCAGTATTTT	CASSPAGVAARFTDTQYF
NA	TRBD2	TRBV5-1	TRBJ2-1	TGCGCCAGCAGCTCGGGGACTAGCGATTACAATGAGCAGTTCTTC	CASSSGTSDYNEQFF
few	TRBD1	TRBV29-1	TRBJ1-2	TGCAGCGTTGAAATCTTCTCCACCGGAAATGAAGGACAGGTCCGCGGAGGCTACACCTTC	CSVEIFSTGNEGQVRGGYTF
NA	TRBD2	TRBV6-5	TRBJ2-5	TGTGCCAGCAGTTACTCGAGGCTAGCGGGAGTGCAGACCCAGTACTTC	CASSYSRLAGVQTQYF
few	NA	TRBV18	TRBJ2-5	TGTGCCAGCTCACCACCGTCACAAGAGACCCAGTACTTC	CASSPPSQETQYF
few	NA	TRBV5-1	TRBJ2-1	TGCGCCAGCAGCTTGGCGGTTGGGCAACATGAGCAGTTCTTC	CASSLAVGQHEQFF
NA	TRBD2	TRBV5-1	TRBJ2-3	TGCGCCAGCAGCTTGGTGACTAGCGGCACAGATACGCAGTATTTT	CASSLVTSGTDTQYF
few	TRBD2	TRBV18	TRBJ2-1	TGTGCCAGCTCACCACAAGGACTAGCGGGGGTCTATGAGCAGTTCTTC	CASSPQGLAGVYEQFF
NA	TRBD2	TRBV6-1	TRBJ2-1	TGTGCCAGCAGTGAAGCGTCAGCGGGAGTCCGTGAGCAGTTCTTC	CASSEASAGVREQFF
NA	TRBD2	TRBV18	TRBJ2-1	TGTGCCAGCTCACCAGGGACTAGCGGGACGTACAATGAGCAGTTCTTC	CASSPGTSGTYNEQFF
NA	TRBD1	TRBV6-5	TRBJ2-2	TGTGCCAGCAGTTTGGACAGGGTTCCCACCGGGGAGCTGTTTTTT	CASSLDRVPTGELFF
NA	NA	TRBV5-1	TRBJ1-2	TGCGCCAGCAGACCCGGTCAGGTGGCTAACTATGGCTACACCTTC	CASRPGQVANYGYTF
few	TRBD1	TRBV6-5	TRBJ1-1	TGTGCCAGCGGGGACAGGGCTGAAGCTTTCTTT	CASGDRAEAFF
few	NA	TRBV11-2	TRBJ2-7	TGTGCCAGCAGCTTGGGGCAGTCCTACGAGCAGTACTTC	CASSLGQSYEQYF
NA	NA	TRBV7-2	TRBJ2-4	TGTGCCAGCAGCCCTGAAGGGGGAGCCAAAAACATTCAGTACTTC	CASSPEGGAKNIQYF
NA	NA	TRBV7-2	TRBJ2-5	TGTGCCAGCAGCTTTAGCGGACTTGAACAAGAGACCCAGTACTTC	CASSFSGLEQETQYF
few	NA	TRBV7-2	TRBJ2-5	TGTGCCAGCAGCTTAGCGGGGGCCCGAGTAGAGACCCAGTACTTC	CASSLAGARVETQYF
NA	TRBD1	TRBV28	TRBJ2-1	TGTGCCAGCAGTTTAATTTTGGACGACAGGGGGAATCTCTACAATGAGCAGTTCTTC	CASSLILDDRGNLYNEQFF
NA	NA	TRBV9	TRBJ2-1	TGTGCCAGCAGCGCCCTTCCAGCGATTGAGCAGTTCTTC	CASSALPAIEQFF
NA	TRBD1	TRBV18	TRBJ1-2	TGTGCCAGCTCCCTGACAGGGATGGAAGGCTACACCTTC	CASSLTGMEGYTF
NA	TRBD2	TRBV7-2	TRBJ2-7	TGTGCCAGCAGCTTAGGGGGCGGGAGGGCCGGGTACGAGCAGTACTTC	CASSLGGGRAGYEQYF
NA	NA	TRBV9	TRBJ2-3	TGTGCCAGCAGCGGCGTATCCTCCTCCACAGATACGCAGTATTTT	CASSGVSSSTDTQYF
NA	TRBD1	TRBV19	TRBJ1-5	TGTGCCAGTAGGTTGGGACAGGTGGAACAGCCCCAGCATTTT	CASRLGQVEQPQHF
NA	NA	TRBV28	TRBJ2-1	TGTGCCAGCTCCAGTGCTTGGGCTGAGCAGTTCTTC	CASSSAWAEQFF
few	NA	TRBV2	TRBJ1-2	TGTGCCAGCAGTCCTGACTCCGTCAACTATGGCTACACCTTC	CASSPDSVNYGYTF
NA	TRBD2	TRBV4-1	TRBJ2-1	TGCGCCAGCAGCCCGCTTGGACTAGCGGGATACAATGAGCAGTTCTTC	CASSPLGLAGYNEQFF
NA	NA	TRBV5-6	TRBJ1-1	TGTGCCAGCAGCTTGGGAGGCTATTCTGAAGCTTTCTTT	CASSLGGYSEAFF
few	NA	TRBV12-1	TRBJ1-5	TGTGCCAGCTGGGCTCCCTTGGGTAGGTACAATCAGCCCCAGCATTTT	CASWAPLGRYNQPQHF
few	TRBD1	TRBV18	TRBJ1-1	TGTGCCAGCTCGCCTGACAGGGTATCGACTGAAGCTTTCTTT	CASSPDRVSTEAFF
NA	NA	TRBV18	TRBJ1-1	TGTGCCAGCTCACCACCAGGGGCCACCAACACTGAAGCTTTCTTT	CASSPPGATNTEAFF
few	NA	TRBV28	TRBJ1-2	TGTGCCAGCAGGCCCCCCGGGAGGAACTATGGCTACACCTTC	CASRPPGRNYGYTF
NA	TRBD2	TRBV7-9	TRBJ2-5	TGTGCCAGCAAGACCCTAGCGGGAGGAGCAGAGACCCAGTACTTC	CASKTLAGGAETQYF
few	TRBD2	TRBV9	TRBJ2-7	TGTGCCAGCAGCGGTAGCGGGAGCTACGAGCAGTACTTC	CASSGSGSYEQYF
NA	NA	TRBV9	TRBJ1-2	TGTGCCAGCAGAGCCAAGGACTCCTATGGCTACACCTTC	CASRAKDSYGYTF
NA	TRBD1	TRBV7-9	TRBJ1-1	TGTGCCAGCAGCCACTTAACAGGGGGCACTGAAGCTTTCTTT	CASSHLTGGTEAFF
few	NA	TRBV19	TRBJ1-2	TGTGCCAGTAGTATCTCTCCTGTGGGGGGGTCCCTTTATGGCTACACCTTC	CASSISPVGGSLYGYTF
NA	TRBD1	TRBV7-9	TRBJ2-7	TGTGCCAGCAGCTCCCAGGGACAGGGGAGTCGCGAGCAGTACTTC	CASSSQGQGSREQYF
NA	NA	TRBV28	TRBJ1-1	TGTGCCAGCACTGGGGGGGCGTACACTGAAGCTTTCTTT	CASTGGAYTEAFF
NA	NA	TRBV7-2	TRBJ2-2	TGTGCCAGCAGCCAACAGGGCCCCGGGGAGCTGTTTTTT	CASSQQGPGELFF
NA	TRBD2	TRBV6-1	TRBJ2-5	TGTGCCAGCAGTGAGTCCAGCGGGAGTTGGGAGACCCAGTACTTC	CASSESSGSWETQYF
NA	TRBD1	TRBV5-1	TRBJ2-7	TGCGCCAGCAAGGTCGTAGGACAGGGAACAGGAGAGCAGTACTTC	CASKVVGQGTGEQYF
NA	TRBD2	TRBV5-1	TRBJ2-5	TGCGCCAGCAGCCCTGGACTAGCGGGAGTCGAGGAGACCCAGTACTTC	CASSPGLAGVEETQYF
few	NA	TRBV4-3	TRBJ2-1	TGCGCCAGCAGCCAAAGTTGGAGTAGTACTAACAATGAGCAGTTCTTC	CASSQSWSSTNNEQFF
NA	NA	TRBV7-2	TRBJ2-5	TGTGCCAGCAGCTTAGTCGGGGAAGGGGAGACCCAGTACTTC	CASSLVGEGETQYF
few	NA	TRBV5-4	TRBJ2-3	TGTGCCAGCAGCCCCGGCGGGCGGGGAGGCACAGATACGCAGTATTTT	CASSPGGRGGTDTQYF
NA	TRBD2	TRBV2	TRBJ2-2	TGTGCCAGCACCTTTAGGGCTAGCGGGAGTAACACCGGGGAGCTGTTTTTT	CASTFRASGSNTGELFF
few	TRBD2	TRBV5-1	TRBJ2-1	TGCGCCAGCAGCTTGGCCCTACTAGCGGGAGGGGTTAATGAGCAGTTCTTC	CASSLALLAGGVNEQFF
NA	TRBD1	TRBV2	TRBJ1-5	TGTGCCAGCAGTTCACAGGGGACTTATCAGCCCCAGCATTTT	CASSSQGTYQPQHF